The next 18 T cell receptor beta chains were all read from a single sample in a study of T cell clonality in common variable immunodeficiency. The protocol was immunoSEQ multiplex PCR, while the TCRdb copy is restricted to in-frame clones and leaves out a portion. Sampling found 45,000 to 60,000 clones, none seen once. Material: peripheral blood mononuclear cells. The origin of the receptors is a person between 18 and 75 years old in good health.

This clone was seen at least ten times. The CDR3 end lies 3 residues beyond the end of the read and is filled in from the germline J gene. V and J are TRBV19 and TRBJ1-1; 10 bases are a match to TRBD1. J was trimmed by 2 bases and V by 1 base; bases with no gene match: 1. The V gene's germline CDR1 is LNHDA and CDR2 SQIVND (reference sequence). This CDR3 spans 15 amino acids. The sequenced part of the CDR3 DNA is TGTGCCAGTAGTATAGGGACAGGGGGTAACACTGAA. It specifies CASSIGTGGNTE. The whole CDR3 is CASSIGTGGNTEAFF.

This clone was detected ten times or more. The observed sequence ends 3 residues before the CDR3 terminus, with the missing tail filled in from the germline J gene. The chain couples TRBV11-2 to TRBJ2-7; possibly TRBD2 for D (6 bases). The germline V gene encodes CDR1 SGHAT and CDR2 FQNNGV. Trimming cost V 1 base and J 2 bases, with 9 bases left between them. The CDR3 is 14 amino acids. The sequenced part of the CDR3 DNA is TGTGCCAGCAGCTTAGTGCGGGGCCCCTACGAG. This gives the protein CASSLVRGPYE. The full CDR3 is CASSLVRGPYEQYF.

CDR3: CASSLWGDSYEQYF. The DNA read from the CDR3 is TGTGCCAGCAGCTTATGGGGGGACTCCTACGAG. This sequence joins TRBV11-2 and TRBJ2-7; D is perhaps TRBD2 (6 bases). Read coverage stops 3 residues before the CDR3 terminus; the germline J gene supplies the remainder. CDR3 length: 14 residues. Germline V gene data show CDR1 as SGHAT and CDR2 as FQNNGV. V was trimmed by 2 bases and J by 0 bases, leaving 8 bases between them. The full variable domain, rest sourced from reference TRBV11-2 and TRBJ2-7, is EAGVAQSPRYKIIEKRQSVAFWCNPISGHATLYWYQQILGQGPKLLIQFQNNGVVDDSQLPKDRFSAERLKGVDSTLKIQPAKLEDSAVYLCASSLWGDSYEQYFGPGTRLTVT.

This clone was counted ten times or more. The read terminates 3 residues ahead of where the CDR3 ends, so the germline J gene completes it. The rearrangement links TRBV7-2 to TRBJ1-2; 10 bases fit TRBD1. The ends lost 5 bases at V and 4 bases at J; junction bases unmatched: 7. From germline, CDR1 is SGHTA and CDR2 FQGNSA. The CDR3 is made up of 15 amino acids. The covered CDR3 bases are TGTGCCAGCAGCCAGGACAGGGGGGGATCCTATGGC. It is translated as CASSQDRGGSYG. The CDR3 reads in full as CASSQDRGGSYGYTF. Together with reference TRBV7-2 and TRBJ1-2, the CDR3 gives the full variable domain: GAGVSQSPSNKVTEKGKDVELRCDPISGHTALYWYRQSLGQGLEFLIYFQGNSAPDKSGLPSDRFSAERTGGSVSTLTIQRTQQEDSAVYLCASSQDRGGSYGYTFGSGTRLTVV.

This clone was found many times. Read coverage stops 3 residues before the CDR3 terminus; the germline J gene supplies the remainder. V is TRBV5-4 and J is TRBJ2-5; TRBD1 is a possible D gene (6 bases). V was shortened by 4 bases and J by 1 base, with 11 bases between the two germline ends. This CDR3 is 14 amino acids long. Germline V gene data show CDR1 as SGHNT and CDR2 as YYREEE (reference sequence). CDR3 loop: CASSARDIQETQYF. The covered CDR3 bases are TGTGCCAGCAGCGCCCGGGACATCCAAGAGACC. The whole variable domain, remainder taken from reference TRBV5-4 and TRBJ2-5, is ETGVTQSPTHLIKTRGQQVTLRCSSQSGHNTVSWYQQALGQGPQFIFQYYREEENGRGNFPPRFSGLQFPNYSSELNVNALELDDSALYLCASSARDIQETQYFGPGTRLLVL.

This clone has a count of ten or more. The CDR3 extends 3 residues past the end of the read, so its final part is completed from the germline J gene. The chain couples TRBV20-1 to TRBJ2-7; a possible D gene is TRBD1 (6 bases). This CDR3 has 13 amino acids. Germline assignment: CDR1 DFQATT and CDR2 SNEGSKA (reference sequence). Trimming pared 1 base from V and 4 bases from J, leaving 11 bases between. The DNA read from the CDR3 is TGCAGTGCTAGAGCCCCGACAGGTTACGAG. This translates into CSARAPTGYE. The full CDR3 is CSARAPTGYEQYF.

This clone was found many times. The CDR3 goes on 3 residues after the read ends, and that part is filled in from the germline J gene. The chain has TRBV5-8 and TRBJ2-4; 8 positions match TRBD1. The CDR3 sequence is 15 residues long. V dropped 4 bases and J dropped 7; count of bases not matched to a gene: 10. Germline CDR1 is SGHTS and CDR2 is YDEGEE. The sequenced part of the CDR3 DNA is TGTGCCAGCAGCCGTGGGACAGGTAATAGGAACATT. It specifies CASSRGTGNRNI. The entire CDR3 reads CASSRGTGNRNIQYF.

The table lists this clone with many counts. The read halts 3 residues ahead of the CDR3 end, with the missing end drawn from the germline J gene. The rearrangement links TRBV5-1 to TRBJ2-1, with TRBD2 identical over 9 bases. The CDR3 is 16 residues long. Unmatched junction bases numbered 7, after V lost 3 bases and J lost 3 bases. In germline, CDR1 is SGHRS, CDR2 YFSETQ. This CDR3 is CASSYGGGADYNEQFF. The sequenced CDR3 bases are TGCGCCAGCAGCTACGGCGGGGGGGCGGACTACAATGAG.

This clone appeared many times. The read finishes 3 residues shy of the CDR3 end, and the germline J gene is used to complete it. This rearrangement joins TRBV20-1 to TRBJ2-3, with D maybe TRBD2 (5 bases). The CDR3 is 12 residues long. Germline V gives CDR1 DFQATT, CDR2 SNEGSKA (reference sequence). Trimming cost V 6 bases and J 2 bases, with 9 bases left between them. The CDR3 bases that were read are TGCAGTGCAAGGACTGTCACAGATACG. This translates into CSARTVTDT. The full CDR3 is CSARTVTDTQYF.

This clone was seen at least ten times. The read gets to within 3 residues of the CDR3 end, and the germline J gene fills in the rest. V usage is TRBV20-1 and J usage is TRBJ1-1; D may be TRBD1 (5 bases). The CDR3 spans 14 residues. Germline V gene lookup returns CDR1 DFQATT and CDR2 SNEGSKA (reference sequence). The V end was cut by 3 bases, the J end by 3 bases, with 14 bases between. CDR3 residues: CSARDSGGYTEAFF. The CDR3 bases that were read are TGCAGTGCTAGGGACTCTGGGGGGTACACTGAA.

This clone was counted ten times or more. The CDR3 end lies 3 residues beyond the end of the read and is filled in from the germline J gene. The gene calls are TRBV7-9 and TRBJ2-1; D perhaps matches TRBD2 (5 bases). The germline V and J ends were trimmed by 5 bases and 9 bases, with 14 bases remaining between them. The CDR3 contains 13 residues. Germline CDR1 reads SEHNR; CDR2 reads FQNEAQ (reference sequence). CDR3 amino acids: CASSLGSGSEQFF. The covered CDR3 bases are TGTGCCAGCAGCCTTGGTTCGGGGAGTGAG.

The table lists this clone with many counts. The CDR3 bases that were read are TGTGCCAGCACACCTAACTTCGAAAACTACGAG. This encodes CASTPNFENYE. In full, the CDR3 reads CASTPNFENYEQYF. The chain uses TRBV11-2 and TRBJ2-7, with D unresolved. The read halts 3 residues ahead of the CDR3 end, with the missing end drawn from the germline J gene. The CDR3 covers 14 residues. V dropped 7 bases and J dropped 3 bases, with 16 bases sitting between them. Germline lookup yields CDR1 SGHAT and CDR2 FQNNGV.

This clone was seen at least ten times. The DNA ends 3 residues before the CDR3 does, and the rest of the CDR3 is filled in from the germline J gene. The rearrangement uses TRBV7-2 and TRBJ2-3; D not resolved. Looked up from germline, CDR1 is SGHTA and CDR2 is FQGNSA. Trimming took off 0 bases at V and 2 bases at J, with 6 bases between the two ends. The CDR3 has 14 amino acids. CDR3 sequence: CASSLAPSTDTQYF. The covered CDR3 bases are TGTGCCAGCAGCTTAGCTCCTTCCACAGATACG. The complete variable domain, with remaining parts taken from reference TRBV7-2 and TRBJ2-3, reads GAGVSQSPSNKVTEKGKDVELRCDPISGHTALYWYRQSLGQGLEFLIYFQGNSAPDKSGLPSDRFSAERTGGSVSTLTIQRTQQEDSAVYLCASSLAPSTDTQYFGPGTRLTVL.

This clone has ten or more counts. The read finishes 3 residues shy of the CDR3 end, and the germline J gene is used to complete it. The identical CDR3 is also encoded by other nucleotide sequences in the sample. The V and J genes are TRBV5-1 and TRBJ1-1; D uncertain. Trimming left V 0 bases short and J 1 base short, with 7 bases between. Germline CDR1 and CDR2: SGHRS and YFSETQ. The CDR3 is 14 amino acids. The CDR3 loop reads CASSLGQANTEAFF. Partial CDR3 DNA: TGCGCCAGCAGCTTGGGGCAGGCGAACACTGAA.

This clone was seen ten or more times. The read comes to an end 3 residues before the CDR3 does, leaving the germline J gene to fill in the end. The chain carries TRBV2 and TRBJ2-7; 8 bases align to TRBD2. The CDR3 has 14 amino acids. Germline values: CDR1 SNHLY, CDR2 FYNNEI. The trim removed 10 bases at V and 2 bases at J, leaving 10 bases unmatched. CDR3 DNA (partial): TGTGCCAATACGGACTATAGCGGGACCTACGAG. Amino acids: CANTDYSGTYE. The CDR3 in full is CANTDYSGTYEQYF.

This clone was detected ten times or more. The CDR3 is cut off 3 residues early in the read; its end comes from the germline J gene. The chain combines TRBV6-4 with TRBJ2-3, with a tentative D call TRBD2 (5 bases). Germline-derived CDR1 and CDR2 are MRHNA and SNTAGT. The CDR3 is made up of 13 amino acids. Trimming pared 3 bases from V and 1 base from J, leaving 5 bases between. The CDR3 spells CASSERGTDTQYF. The CDR3 DNA, read in part, is TGTGCCAGCAGTGAGCGGGGCACAGATACG.

The table lists this clone with many counts. The observed sequence ends 3 residues before the CDR3 terminus, with the missing tail filled in from the germline J gene. This sequence joins TRBV30 and TRBJ1-5; 7 nucleotides line up with TRBD1. V lost 3 bases to trimming and J lost 5 bases; unmatched junction nucleotides: 25. The CDR3 covers 20 residues. CDR1 GTSNPN and CDR2 SVGIG come from the germline V gene (reference sequence). CDR3 DNA (partial): TGTGCCTGGAGCAGAAATACGTTGAGGATTTCGGGCAGGGGGGATCAGCCC. Translating it yields CAWSRNTLRISGRGDQP. The full CDR3 reads CAWSRNTLRISGRGDQPQHF.

This clone was detected ten times or more. Read data end 3 residues before the CDR3 end; the end is taken from the germline J gene. The chain couples TRBV30 to TRBJ2-4; 7 bases are a match to TRBD1. This CDR3 is built from 14 residues. CDR1 is GTSNPN, CDR2 SVGIG, per germline (reference sequence). V was pared by 5 bases and J by 0 bases, with 4 bases of the junction left unmatched. The CDR3 bases that were read are TGTGCCTGGGGGGACAGTCTAGCCAAAAACATT. Its protein is CAWGDSLAKNI. The full-length CDR3 reads as CAWGDSLAKNIQYF.